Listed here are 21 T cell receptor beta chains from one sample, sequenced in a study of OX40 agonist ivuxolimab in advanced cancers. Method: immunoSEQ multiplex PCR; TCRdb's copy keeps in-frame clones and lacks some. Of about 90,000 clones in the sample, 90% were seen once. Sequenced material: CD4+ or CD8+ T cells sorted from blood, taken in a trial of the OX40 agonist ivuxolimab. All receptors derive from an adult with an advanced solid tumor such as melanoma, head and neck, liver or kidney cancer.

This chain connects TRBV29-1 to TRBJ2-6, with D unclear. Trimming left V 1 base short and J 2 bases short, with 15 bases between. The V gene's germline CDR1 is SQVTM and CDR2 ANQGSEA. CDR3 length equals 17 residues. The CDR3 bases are TGCAGCGTTGAAGTTACCTTGGCGTTTACTGGGGCCAACGTCCTGACTTTC. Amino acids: CSVEVTLAFTGANVLTF. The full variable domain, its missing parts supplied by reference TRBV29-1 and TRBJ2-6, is SAVISQKPSRDICQRGTSLTIQCQVDSQVTMMFWYRQQPGQSLTLIATANQGSEATYESGFVIDKFPISRPNLTFSTLTVSNMSPEDSSIYLCSVEVTLAFTGANVLTFGAGSRLTVL.

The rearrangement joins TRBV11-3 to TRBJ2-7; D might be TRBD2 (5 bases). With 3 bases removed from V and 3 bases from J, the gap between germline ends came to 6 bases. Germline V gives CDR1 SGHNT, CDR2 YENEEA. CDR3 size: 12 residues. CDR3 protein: CASSFGIYEQYF. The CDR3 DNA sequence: TGTGCCAGCAGCTTCGGGATCTACGAGCAGTACTTC.

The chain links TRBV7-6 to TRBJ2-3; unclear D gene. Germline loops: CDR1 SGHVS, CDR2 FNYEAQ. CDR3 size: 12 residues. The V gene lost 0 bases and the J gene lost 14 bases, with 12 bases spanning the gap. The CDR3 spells CASSLAGDHLYF. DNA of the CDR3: TGTGCCAGCAGCTTAGCGGGCGACCATCTGTATTTT.

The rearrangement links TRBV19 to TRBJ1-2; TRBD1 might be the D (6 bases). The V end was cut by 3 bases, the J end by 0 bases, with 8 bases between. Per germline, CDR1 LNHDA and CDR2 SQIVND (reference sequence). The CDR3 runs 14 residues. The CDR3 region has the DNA TGTGCCAGTAGTATTCGGGACACTAACTATGGCTACACCTTC. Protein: CASSIRDTNYGYTF.

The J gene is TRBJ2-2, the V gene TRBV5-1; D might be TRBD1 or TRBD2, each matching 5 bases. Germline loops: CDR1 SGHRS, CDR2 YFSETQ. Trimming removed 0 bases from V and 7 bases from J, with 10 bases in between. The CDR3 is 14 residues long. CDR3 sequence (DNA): TGCGCCAGCAGCTTGGGCGAGGGGATCGGGGAGCTGTTTTTT. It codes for CASSLGEGIGELFF.

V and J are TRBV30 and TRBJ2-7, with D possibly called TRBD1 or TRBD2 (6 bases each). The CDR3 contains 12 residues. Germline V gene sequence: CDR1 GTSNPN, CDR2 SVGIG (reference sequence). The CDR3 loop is CAGGRSSYEQYF. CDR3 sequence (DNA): TGTGCTGGGGGGCGAAGCTCCTACGAGCAGTACTTC.

CDR3 sequence reads: CASSPGQGASEQYF. The CDR3 region has the DNA TGTGCCAGCTCACCCGGACAGGGGGCCAGCGAGCAGTACTTC. The V gene is TRBV18, the J gene TRBJ2-5; 11 bases line up with TRBD1. The end of the DNA fits TRBJ2-7 better, so the J call may be wrong. The V gene's germline CDR1 is KGHSH and CDR2 LQKENI. This CDR3 has 14 amino acids.

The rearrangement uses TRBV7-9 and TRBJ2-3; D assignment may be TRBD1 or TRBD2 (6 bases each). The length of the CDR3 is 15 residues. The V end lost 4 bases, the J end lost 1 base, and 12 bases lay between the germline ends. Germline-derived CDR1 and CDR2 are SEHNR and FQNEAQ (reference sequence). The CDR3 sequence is CASSSRGTGTDTQYF. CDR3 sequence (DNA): TGTGCCAGCAGCTCAAGGGGGACTGGCACAGATACGCAGTATTTT. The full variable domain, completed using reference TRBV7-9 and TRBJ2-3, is DTGVSQNPRHKITKRGQNVTFRCDPISEHNRLYWYRQTLGQGPEFLTYFQNEAQLEKSRLLSDRFSAERPKGSFSTLEIQRTEQGDSAMYLCASSSRGTGTDTQYFGPGTRLTVL.

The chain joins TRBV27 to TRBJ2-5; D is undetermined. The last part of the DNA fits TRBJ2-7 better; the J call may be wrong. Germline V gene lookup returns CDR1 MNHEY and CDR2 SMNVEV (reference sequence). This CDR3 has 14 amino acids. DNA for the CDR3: TGTGCCAGCAGTATGTCCCGGAACCTCTACGAGCAGTACTTC. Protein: CASSMSRNLYEQYF.

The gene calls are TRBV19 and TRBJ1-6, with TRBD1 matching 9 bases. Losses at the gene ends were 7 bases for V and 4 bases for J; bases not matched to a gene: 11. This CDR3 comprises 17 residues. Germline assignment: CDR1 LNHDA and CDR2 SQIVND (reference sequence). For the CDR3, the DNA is TGTGCCAGTACCGGACAGGGGTTTCGCTCGTATAATTCACCCCTCCACTTT. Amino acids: CASTGQGFRSYNSPLHF. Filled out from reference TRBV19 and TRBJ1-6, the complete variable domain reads DGGITQSPKYLFRKEGQNVTLSCEQNLNHDAMYWYRQDPGQGLRLIYYSQIVNDFQKGDIAEGYSVSREKKESFPLTVTSAQKNPTAFYLCASTGQGFRSYNSPLHFGNGTRLTVT.

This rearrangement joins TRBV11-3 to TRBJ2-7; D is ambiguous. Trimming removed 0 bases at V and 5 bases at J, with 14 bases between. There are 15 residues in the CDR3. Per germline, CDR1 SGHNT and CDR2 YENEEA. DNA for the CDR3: TGTGCCAGCAGCTTAGATTTGATCCCCGCCCACGAGCAGTACTTC. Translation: CASSLDLIPAHEQYF.

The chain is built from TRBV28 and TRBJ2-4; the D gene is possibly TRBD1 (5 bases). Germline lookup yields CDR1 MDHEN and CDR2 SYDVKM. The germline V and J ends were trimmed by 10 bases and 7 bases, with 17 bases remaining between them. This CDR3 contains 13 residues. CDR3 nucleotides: TGTGCCACTTCGGACATGGTGAGGAACATTCAGTACTTC. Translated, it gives CATSDMVRNIQYF.

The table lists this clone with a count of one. The CDR3 DNA reads as TGCGCCAGCAGCCAAGATCAGGCGGGCCCGACGGGAAATGAGCAGTTCTTC. Residues: CASSQDQAGPTGNEQFF. This chain links TRBV4-1 with TRBJ2-1, with a possible D match to TRBD2 (5 bases). The CDR3 has 17 residues. CDR1 and CDR2 from the germline V gene are MGHRA and YSYEKL. The V and J ends lost 0 bases and 7 bases respectively, with 19 bases between them.

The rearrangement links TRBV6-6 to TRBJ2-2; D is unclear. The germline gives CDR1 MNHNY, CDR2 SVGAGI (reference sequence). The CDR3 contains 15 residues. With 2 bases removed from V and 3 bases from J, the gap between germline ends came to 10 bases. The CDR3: CASSYGGKHTGELFF. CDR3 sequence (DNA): TGTGCCAGCAGTTACGGCGGAAAACACACCGGGGAGCTGTTTTTT.

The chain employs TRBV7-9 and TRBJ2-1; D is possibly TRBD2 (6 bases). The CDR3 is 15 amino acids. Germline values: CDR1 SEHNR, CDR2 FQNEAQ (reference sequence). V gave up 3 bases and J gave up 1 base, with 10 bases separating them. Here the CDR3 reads CASSFQRASYNEQFF. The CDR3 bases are TGTGCCAGCAGCTTCCAGCGGGCATCCTACAATGAGCAGTTCTTC.

The CDR3 is CASSLGDRGGEKLFF. The CDR3 bases are TGCGCCAGCAGCTTGGGGGACAGGGGTGGTGAAAAACTGTTTTTT. This rearrangement joins TRBV5-1 to TRBJ1-4; 10 positions agree with TRBD1. Per germline, CDR1 SGHRS and CDR2 YFSETQ. CDR3 length: 15 amino acids. The junction had 3 bases not matched to a gene; V was cut back by 0 bases and J by 7 bases.

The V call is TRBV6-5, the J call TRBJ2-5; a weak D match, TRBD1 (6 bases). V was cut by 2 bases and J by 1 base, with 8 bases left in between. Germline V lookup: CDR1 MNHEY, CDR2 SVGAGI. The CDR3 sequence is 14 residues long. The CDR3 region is CASSYRGTQETQYF. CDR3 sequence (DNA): TGTGCCAGCAGTTACAGGGGGACCCAAGAGACCCAGTACTTC.

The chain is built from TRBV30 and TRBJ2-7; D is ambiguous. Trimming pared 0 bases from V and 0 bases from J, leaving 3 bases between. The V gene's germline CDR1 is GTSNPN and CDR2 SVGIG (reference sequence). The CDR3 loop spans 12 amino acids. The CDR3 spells CAWSVLSYEQYF. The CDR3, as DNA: TGTGCCTGGAGTGTACTCTCCTACGAGCAGTACTTC.

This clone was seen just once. CDR3 protein: CATSPEWGGNTGELFF. In DNA, the CDR3 is TGTGCCACCAGCCCAGAATGGGGCGGGAACACCGGGGAGCTGTTTTTT. The chain couples TRBV15 to TRBJ2-2; TRBD1 might be the D (5 bases). The CDR3 covers 16 residues. Looked up from germline, CDR1 is LNHNV and CDR2 is YYDKDF (reference sequence). Deletions cut 5 bases from V and 1 base from J, with 14 bases between.

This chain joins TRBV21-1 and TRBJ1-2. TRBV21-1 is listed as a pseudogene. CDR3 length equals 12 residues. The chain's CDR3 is CASPGGGGGYTF. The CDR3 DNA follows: TGTGCCAGCCCGGGTGGGGGGGGTGGCTACACCTTC.

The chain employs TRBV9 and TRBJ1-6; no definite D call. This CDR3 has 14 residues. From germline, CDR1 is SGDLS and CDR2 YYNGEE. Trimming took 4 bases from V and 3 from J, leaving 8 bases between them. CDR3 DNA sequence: TGTGCCAGCAGCCGTCTCATCTATAATTCACCCCTCCACTTT. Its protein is CASSRLIYNSPLHF.